Listed below are T cell receptor beta chains from one sample, sequenced in a study of blood T cell repertoires in COVID-19. The table came from immunoSEQ multiplex PCR; TCRdb's copy has only in-frame clones and leaves some out. The table includes about 87,000 clones, roughly 88% detected once. Specimen: peripheral blood. The receptors derive from a man at least 80 years old with acute or convalescent COVID-19. The CDR3 runs from the conserved cysteine through the conserved F or W. Each record gives: V gene, clone size, J gene, D gene, CDR3 DNA, CDR3 protein. A D gene is named only where the DNA matches it firmly. Clone size appears in some rows only: once, few, many, or a class for an expanded clone.

TRBV5-1,NA,TRBJ1-1,NA,TGCGCCAGCAGCTTGAGGTTCGGGGGGCGTTTGGGCACTGAAGCTTTCTTT,CASSLRFGGRLGTEAFF
TRBV4-1,NA,TRBJ2-5,NA,TGCGCCAGCAGCCGGGAAGCAGGGCGGGAGACCCAGTACTTC,CASSREAGRETQYF
TRBV27,NA,TRBJ2-3,TRBD2,TGTGCCAGCAGTCCGAAGCGGGGGGGCCGAACAGATACGCAGTATTTT,CASSPKRGGRTDTQYF
TRBV5-8,NA,TRBJ1-3,NA,TGTGCCAGCAGCTTTGACAGCCGCTCTGGAAACACCATATATTTT,CASSFDSRSGNTIYF
TRBV7-9,NA,TRBJ1-5,TRBD1,TGTGCCAGCAGCTTGACAGGGACCCAGCCCCAGCATTTT,CASSLTGTQPQHF
TRBV7-9,NA,TRBJ2-3,NA,TGTGCCAGCAGCCCACGGGACACCACAGATACGCAGTATTTT,CASSPRDTTDTQYF
TRBV12-3/TRBV12-4,NA,TRBJ1-2,NA,TGTGCCAGCAGTTTCAGGACAGCGTCGGGCTACACCTTC,CASSFRTASGYTF
TRBV3-1/TRBV3-2,NA,TRBJ2-3,NA,TGTGCCAGCAGCCAAGGGGGAGGCAATACGCAGTATTTT,CASSQGGGNTQYF
TRBV15,NA,TRBJ2-3,TRBD1,TGTGCCACCAGCAGCACCAGGGGGCGAACAGATACGCAGTATTTT,CATSSTRGRTDTQYF
TRBV4-1,NA,TRBJ2-7,TRBD2,TGCGCCAGCAGCCAAGGAGCGGGGGGGCTCGAGCAGTACTTC,CASSQGAGGLEQYF
TRBV15,once,TRBJ2-7,NA,TGTGCCACCAGCAGAGATCTCCAGTACGAGCAGTACTTC,CATSRDLQYEQYF
TRBV7-2,NA,TRBJ1-5,TRBD1,TGTGCCAGCAGCTTAGCGAATCCGGGACAGGCAAAGGGGGGGCCCCAGCATTTT,CASSLANPGQAKGGPQHF
TRBV9,NA,TRBJ2-5,NA,TGTGCCAGCAGCGTAGGTGCTAGCGCAAAAGAGACCCAGTACTTC,CASSVGASAKETQYF
TRBV6-2/TRBV6-3,NA,TRBJ1-5,TRBD1,TGTGCCAGCAGTTACTCGGAGGGCCGGGACAGGCACAATCAGCCCCAGCATTTT,CASSYSEGRDRHNQPQHF
TRBV24-1,NA,TRBJ2-1,TRBD1,TGTGCCACCAGTGATGCGGGACAGGCGTCTAATGAGCAGTTCTTC,CATSDAGQASNEQFF
TRBV20-1,NA,TRBJ1-1,NA,TGCAGTGAAACAGGAAACACTGAAGCTTTCTTT,CSETGNTEAFF
TRBV4-1,NA,TRBJ2-1,TRBD2,TGCGCCAGCAGCCTATCGGCAGGAAGCGGGGGTGAGCAGTTCTTC,CASSLSAGSGGEQFF
TRBV7-3,once,TRBJ2-3,TRBD2,TGTGCCAGCAGCCGACGACTAGCAAGCACAGATACGCAGTATTTT,CASSRRLASTDTQYF
TRBV18,NA,TRBJ2-1,NA,TGTGCCAGCTCACCCCCCCTATACAATGAGCAGTTCTTC,CASSPPLYNEQFF
TRBV6-5,NA,TRBJ1-2,NA,TGTGCCAGCAGTTACTCGACGGGGTTTGGCTACACCTTC,CASSYSTGFGYTF
TRBV7-9,NA,TRBJ1-5,NA,TGTGCCAGCAGCTTAGGGACAGTTACCCAGCCCCAGCATTTT,CASSLGTVTQPQHF
TRBV19,once,TRBJ1-2,NA,TGTGCCAGCAAACGGGACAAGAGAGTCTATGGCTACACCTTC,CASKRDKRVYGYTF
TRBV5-5,NA,TRBJ2-7,TRBD1,TGTGCCAGCAGCTTGGCCCCCGCGACAGGGGTCTACGAGCAGTACTTC,CASSLAPATGVYEQYF
TRBV3-1/TRBV3-2,once,TRBJ1-1,NA,TGTGCCAGCAGCCGAGGGAATCGGGTTCAGAACACTGAAGCTTTCTTT,CASSRGNRVQNTEAFF
TRBV27,NA,TRBJ1-5,NA,TGTGCCAGCACCCCGACACGGTATAGCAATCAGCCCCAGCATTTT,CASTPTRYSNQPQHF
TRBV6-5,NA,TRBJ2-7,TRBD1,TGTGCCAGCATGGGACAGGCCAAAGTCCCTGGGGAGCAGTACTTC,CASMGQAKVPGEQYF